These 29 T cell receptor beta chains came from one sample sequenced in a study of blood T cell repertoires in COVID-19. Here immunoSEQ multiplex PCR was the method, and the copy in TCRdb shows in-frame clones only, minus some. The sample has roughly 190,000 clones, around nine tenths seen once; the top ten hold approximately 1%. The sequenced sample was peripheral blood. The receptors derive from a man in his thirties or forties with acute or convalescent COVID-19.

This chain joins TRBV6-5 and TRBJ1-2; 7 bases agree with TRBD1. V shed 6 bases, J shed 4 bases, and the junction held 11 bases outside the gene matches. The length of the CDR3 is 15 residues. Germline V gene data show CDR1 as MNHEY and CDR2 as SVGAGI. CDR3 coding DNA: TGTGCCAGCAGGTCCCGGCAACAGGGGACCTATGGCTACACCTTC. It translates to CASRSRQQGTYGYTF.

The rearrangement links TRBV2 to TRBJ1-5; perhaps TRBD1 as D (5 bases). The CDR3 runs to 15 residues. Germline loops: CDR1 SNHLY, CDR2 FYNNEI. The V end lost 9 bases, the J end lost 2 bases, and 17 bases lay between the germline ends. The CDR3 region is CASSLRGIGNQPQHF. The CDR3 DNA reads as TGTGCCAGTAGTTTAAGGGGTATAGGCAATCAGCCCCAGCATTTT.

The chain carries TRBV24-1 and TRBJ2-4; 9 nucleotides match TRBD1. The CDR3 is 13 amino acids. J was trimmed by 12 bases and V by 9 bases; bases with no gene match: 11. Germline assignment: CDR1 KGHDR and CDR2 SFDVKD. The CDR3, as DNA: TGTGCCACCTCCGGGACAGGGTCCTTAGATCAGTACTTC. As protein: CATSGTGSLDQYF.

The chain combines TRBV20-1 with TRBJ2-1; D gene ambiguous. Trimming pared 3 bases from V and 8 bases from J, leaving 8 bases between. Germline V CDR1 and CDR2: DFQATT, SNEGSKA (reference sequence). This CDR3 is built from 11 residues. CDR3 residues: CSARLGYEQFF. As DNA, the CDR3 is TGCAGTGCTAGGCTAGGCTATGAGCAGTTCTTC.

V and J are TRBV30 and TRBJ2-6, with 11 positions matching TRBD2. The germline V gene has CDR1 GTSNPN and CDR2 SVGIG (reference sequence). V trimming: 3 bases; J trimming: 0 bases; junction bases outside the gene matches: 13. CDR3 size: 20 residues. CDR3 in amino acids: CAWRPELAGAELSGANVLTF. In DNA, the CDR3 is TGTGCCTGGAGGCCGGAACTAGCGGGAGCCGAGCTCTCTGGGGCCAACGTCCTGACTTTC.

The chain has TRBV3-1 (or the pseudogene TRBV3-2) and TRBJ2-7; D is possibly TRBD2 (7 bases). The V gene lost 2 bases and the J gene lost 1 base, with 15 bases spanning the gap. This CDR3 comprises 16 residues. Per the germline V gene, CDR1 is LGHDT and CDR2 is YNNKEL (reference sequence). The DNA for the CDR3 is TGTGCCAGCAGCCAATCCTGGGGGGGCCGGTCCTACGAGCAGTACTTC. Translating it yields CASSQSWGGRSYEQYF.

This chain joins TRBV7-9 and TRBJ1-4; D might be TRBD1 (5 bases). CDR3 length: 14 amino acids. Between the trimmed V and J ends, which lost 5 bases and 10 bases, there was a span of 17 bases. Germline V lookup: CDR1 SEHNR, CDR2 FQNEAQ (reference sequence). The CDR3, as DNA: TGTGCCAGCAGCGACCAAGGAGGGGTGGGAAAACTGTTTTTT. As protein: CASSDQGGVGKLFF.

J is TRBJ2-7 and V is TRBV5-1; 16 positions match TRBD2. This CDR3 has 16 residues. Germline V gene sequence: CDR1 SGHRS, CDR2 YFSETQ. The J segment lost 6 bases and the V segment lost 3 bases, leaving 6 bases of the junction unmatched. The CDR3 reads CASSSGTSGGAVEQYF. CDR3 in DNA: TGCGCCAGCAGCTCCGGGACTAGCGGGGGGGCCGTCGAGCAGTACTTC. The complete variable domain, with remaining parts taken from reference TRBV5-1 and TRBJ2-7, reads KAGVTQTPRYLIKTRGQQVTLSCSPISGHRSVSWYQQTPGQGLQFLFEYFSETQRNKGNFPGRFSGRQFSNSRSEMNVSTLELGDSALYLCASSSGTSGGAVEQYFGPGTRLTVT.

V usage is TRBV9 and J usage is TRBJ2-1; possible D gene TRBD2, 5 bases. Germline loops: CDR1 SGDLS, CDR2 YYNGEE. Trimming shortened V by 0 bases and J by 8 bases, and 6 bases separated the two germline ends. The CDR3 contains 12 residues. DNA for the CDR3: TGTGCCAGCAGCGTAGATAGCGATGAGCAGTTCTTC. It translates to CASSVDSDEQFF.

The CDR3 bases are TGCGCCAGCAGCGCGGGGGGTGACGCGAACACCGGGGAGCTGTTTTTT. This encodes CASSAGGDANTGELFF. This chain joins TRBV5-1 and TRBJ2-2; 8 bases line up with TRBD2. The CDR3 is 16 amino acids. Looked up from germline, CDR1 is SGHRS and CDR2 is YFSETQ. Losses at the gene ends were 4 bases for V and 0 bases for J; bases not matched to a gene: 5.

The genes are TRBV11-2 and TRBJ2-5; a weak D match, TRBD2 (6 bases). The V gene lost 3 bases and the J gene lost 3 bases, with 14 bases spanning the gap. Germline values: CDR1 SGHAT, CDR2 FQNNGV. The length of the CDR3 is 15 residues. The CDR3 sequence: CASSLGLGGKETQYF. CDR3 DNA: TGTGCCAGCAGCTTGGGCTTGGGGGGTAAAGAGACCCAGTACTTC.

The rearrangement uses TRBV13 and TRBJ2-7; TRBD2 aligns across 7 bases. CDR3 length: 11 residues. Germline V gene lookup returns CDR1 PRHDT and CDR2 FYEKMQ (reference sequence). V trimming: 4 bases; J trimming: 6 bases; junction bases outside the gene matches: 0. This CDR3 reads CASSWGGEQYF. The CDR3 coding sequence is TGTGCCAGCAGCTGGGGGGGCGAGCAGTACTTC.

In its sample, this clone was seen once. The CDR3 protein is CASGDRAYGYTF. CDR3 in DNA: TGTGCCAGCGGGGACAGGGCCTATGGCTACACCTTC. The chain is built from TRBV2 and TRBJ1-2, with TRBD1 matching 9 bases. V lost 8 bases, J lost 4 bases, and 2 bases stayed unmatched. This CDR3 region has 12 residues. Germline V gives CDR1 SNHLY, CDR2 FYNNEI.

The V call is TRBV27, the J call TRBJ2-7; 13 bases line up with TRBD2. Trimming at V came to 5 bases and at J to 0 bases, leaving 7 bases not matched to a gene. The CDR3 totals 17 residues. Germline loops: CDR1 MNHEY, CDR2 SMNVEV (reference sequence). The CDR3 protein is CASSTGLAGLLSYEQYF. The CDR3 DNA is TGTGCCAGCAGTACGGGACTAGCGGGGCTTCTCTCCTACGAGCAGTACTTC.

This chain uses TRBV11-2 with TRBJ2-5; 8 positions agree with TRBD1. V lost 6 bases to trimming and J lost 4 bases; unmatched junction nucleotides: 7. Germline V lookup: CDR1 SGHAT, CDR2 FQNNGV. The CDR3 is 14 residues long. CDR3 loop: CASSHRTGTETQYF. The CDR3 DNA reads TGTGCCAGCAGTCACCGGACAGGGACAGAGACCCAGTACTTC. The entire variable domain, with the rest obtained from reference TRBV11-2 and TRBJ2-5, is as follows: EAGVAQSPRYKIIEKRQSVAFWCNPISGHATLYWYQQILGQGPKLLIQFQNNGVVDDSQLPKDRFSAERLKGVDSTLKIQPAKLEDSAVYLCASSHRTGTETQYFGPGTRLLVL.

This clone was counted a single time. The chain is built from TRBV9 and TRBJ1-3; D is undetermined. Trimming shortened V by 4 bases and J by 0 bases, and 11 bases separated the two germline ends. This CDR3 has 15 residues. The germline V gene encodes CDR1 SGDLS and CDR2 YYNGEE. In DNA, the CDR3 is TGTGCCAGCAGCCGGTCCTCGAACTCTGGAAACACCATATATTTT. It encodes CASSRSSNSGNTIYF.

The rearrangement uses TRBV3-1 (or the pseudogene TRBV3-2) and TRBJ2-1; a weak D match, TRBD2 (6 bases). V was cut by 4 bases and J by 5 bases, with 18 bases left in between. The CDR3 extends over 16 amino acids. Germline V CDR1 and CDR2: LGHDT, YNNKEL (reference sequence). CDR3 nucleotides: TGTGCCAGCAGCCGCTCTGGAGCGGGTAGGCACAATGAGCAGTTCTTC. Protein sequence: CASSRSGAGRHNEQFF.

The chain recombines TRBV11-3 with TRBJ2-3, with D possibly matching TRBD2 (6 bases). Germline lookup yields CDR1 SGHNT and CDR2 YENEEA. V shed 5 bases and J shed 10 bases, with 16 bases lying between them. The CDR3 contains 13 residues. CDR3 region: CASSPGTDQAQYF. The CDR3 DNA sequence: TGTGCCAGCAGCCCCGGGACTGACCAAGCGCAGTATTTT.

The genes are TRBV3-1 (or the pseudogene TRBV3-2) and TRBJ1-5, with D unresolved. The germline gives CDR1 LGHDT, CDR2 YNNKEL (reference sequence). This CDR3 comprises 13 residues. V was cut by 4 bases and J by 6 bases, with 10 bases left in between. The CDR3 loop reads CASSRSITQPQHF. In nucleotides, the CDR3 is TGTGCCAGCAGCCGGTCTATCACTCAGCCCCAGCATTTT.

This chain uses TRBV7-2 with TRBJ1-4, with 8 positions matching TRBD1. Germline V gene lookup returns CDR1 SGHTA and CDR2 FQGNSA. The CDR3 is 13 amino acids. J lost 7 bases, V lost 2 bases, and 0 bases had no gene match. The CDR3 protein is CASSLQGAEKLFF. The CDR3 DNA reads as TGTGCCAGCAGCTTACAGGGGGCTGAAAAACTGTTTTTT.

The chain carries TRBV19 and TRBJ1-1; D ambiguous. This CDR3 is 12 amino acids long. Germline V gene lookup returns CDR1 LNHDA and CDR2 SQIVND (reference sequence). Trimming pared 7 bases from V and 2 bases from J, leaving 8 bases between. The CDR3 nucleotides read TGTGCCAGTAAGGAGGGAAACACTGAAGCTTTCTTT. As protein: CASKEGNTEAFF.

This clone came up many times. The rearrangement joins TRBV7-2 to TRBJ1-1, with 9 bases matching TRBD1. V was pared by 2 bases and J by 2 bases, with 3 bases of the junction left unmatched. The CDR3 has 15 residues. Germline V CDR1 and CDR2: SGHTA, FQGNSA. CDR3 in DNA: TGTGCCAGCAGCTTATGGGACAGGGAAAACACTGAAGCTTTCTTT. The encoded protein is CASSLWDRENTEAFF.

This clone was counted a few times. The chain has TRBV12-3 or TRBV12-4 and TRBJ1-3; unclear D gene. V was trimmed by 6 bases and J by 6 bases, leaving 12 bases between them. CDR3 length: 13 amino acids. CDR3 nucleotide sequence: TGTGCCAGCAGCCCACCACCTACAAACACCATATATTTT. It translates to CASSPPPTNTIYF.

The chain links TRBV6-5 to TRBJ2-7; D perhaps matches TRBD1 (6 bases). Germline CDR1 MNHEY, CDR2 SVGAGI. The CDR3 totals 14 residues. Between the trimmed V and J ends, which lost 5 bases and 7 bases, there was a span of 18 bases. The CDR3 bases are TGTGCCAGCAGTCCCCAAAGGACAGTAAGGGAGCAGTACTTC. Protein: CASSPQRTVREQYF.

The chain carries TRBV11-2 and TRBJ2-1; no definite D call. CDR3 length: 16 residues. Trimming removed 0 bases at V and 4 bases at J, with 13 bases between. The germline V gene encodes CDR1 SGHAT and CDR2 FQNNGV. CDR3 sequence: CASSLETRPQYNEQFF. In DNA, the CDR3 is TGTGCCAGCAGCTTAGAGACGCGGCCTCAATACAATGAGCAGTTCTTC.

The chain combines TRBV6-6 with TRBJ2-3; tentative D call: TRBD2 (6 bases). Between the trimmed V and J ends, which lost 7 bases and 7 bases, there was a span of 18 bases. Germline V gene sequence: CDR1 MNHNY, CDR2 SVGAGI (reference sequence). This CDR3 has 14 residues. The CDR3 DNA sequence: TGTGCCAGCAAAACCGGGACTGGACGGAATACGCAGTATTTT. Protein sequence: CASKTGTGRNTQYF.

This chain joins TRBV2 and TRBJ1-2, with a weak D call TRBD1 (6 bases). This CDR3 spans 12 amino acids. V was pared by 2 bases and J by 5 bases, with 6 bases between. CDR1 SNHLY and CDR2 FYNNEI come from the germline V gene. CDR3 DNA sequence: TGTGCCAGCAGTGAACAGGGGTATGGCTACACCTTC. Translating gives CASSEQGYGYTF.

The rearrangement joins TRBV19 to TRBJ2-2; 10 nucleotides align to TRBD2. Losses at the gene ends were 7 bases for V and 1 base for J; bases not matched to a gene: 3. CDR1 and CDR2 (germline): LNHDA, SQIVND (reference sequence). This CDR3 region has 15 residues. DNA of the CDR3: TGTGCCAGTATTAGCGGGGGGAGGAACACCGGGGAGCTGTTTTTT. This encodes CASISGGRNTGELFF.

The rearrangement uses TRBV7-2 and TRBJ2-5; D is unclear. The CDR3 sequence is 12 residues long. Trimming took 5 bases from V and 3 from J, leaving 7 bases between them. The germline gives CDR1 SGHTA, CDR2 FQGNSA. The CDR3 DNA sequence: TGTGCCAGCAGCCTGGCAGAAGAGACCCAGTACTTC. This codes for CASSLAEETQYF.